The count of the clone carrying this T cell receptor beta chain is one. This sample was included in a study of T cell clones after liver transplantation. This CDR3 has 19 amino acids. Clones were sequenced by immunoSEQ multiplex PCR, and TCRdb holds only the in-frame ones, with some missing. The sample yields some 50,000 clones, roughly 70% seen once. V gene TRBV12-2 combines with J gene TRBJ1-6. TRBV12-2 counts as a pseudogene. The source was CD4+ T cells from blood, collected at the 22-month timepoint. The sequence came from a human patient who received a liver transplant. Some T cells may have originated in the graft donor. CDR3 amino acids: CASRPPRREKSSYNSPLHF. The CDR3 DNA follows: TGTGCAAGTCGCCCACCTCGGAGGGAAAAAAGCTCCTATAATTCACCCCTCCACTTT.